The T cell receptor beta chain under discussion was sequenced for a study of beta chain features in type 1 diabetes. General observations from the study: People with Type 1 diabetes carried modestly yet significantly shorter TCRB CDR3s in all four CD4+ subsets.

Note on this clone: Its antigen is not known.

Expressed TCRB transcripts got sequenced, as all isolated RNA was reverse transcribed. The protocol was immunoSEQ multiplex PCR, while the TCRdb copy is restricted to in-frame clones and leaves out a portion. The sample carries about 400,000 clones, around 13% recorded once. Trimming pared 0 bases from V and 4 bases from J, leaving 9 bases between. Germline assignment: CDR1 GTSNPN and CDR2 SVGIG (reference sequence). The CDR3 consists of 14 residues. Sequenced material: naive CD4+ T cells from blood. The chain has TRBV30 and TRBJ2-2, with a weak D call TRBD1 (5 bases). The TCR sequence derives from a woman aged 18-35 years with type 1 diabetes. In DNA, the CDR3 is TGTGCCTGGAGTGTTTTTCAGGGCACCGGGGAGCTGTTTTTT. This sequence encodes CAWSVFQGTGELFF. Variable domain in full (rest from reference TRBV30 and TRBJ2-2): SQTIHQWPATLVQPVGSPLSLECTVEGTSNPNLYWYRQAAGRGLQLLFYSVGIGQISSEVPQNLSASRPQDRQFILSSKKLLLSDSGFYLCAWSVFQGTGELFFGEGSRLTVL.